Listed here are 6 T cell receptor beta chains from one sample, sequenced in a study of cytomegalovirus exposure and HLA in healthy donors. 13 Jbeta primers and 60 Vbeta primers were used for the PCR. Produced via immunoSEQ multiplex PCR; TCRdb's table is partial and in-frame only. The sample holds about 200,000 clones, around 77% seen once. The sequenced material came from PBMCs. The receptors derive from a woman in her twenties or thirties in good health and CMV-seronegative.

This chain links TRBV4-1 with TRBJ1-2, with D maybe TRBD1 (5 bases). Germline CDR1 reads MGHRA; CDR2 reads YSYEKL. The CDR3 length is 13 residues. Trimming left V 2 bases short and J 1 base short, with 5 bases between. CDR3: CASSQQGNYGYTF. In DNA form, the CDR3 reads TGCGCCAGCAGCCAACAGGGTAACTATGGCTACACCTTC.

This clone was seen only a few times. At one end the junction does not follow the germline gene, possibly because of a read error. V gene TRBV5-4 combines with J gene TRBJ1-2; a possible D gene is TRBD1 (5 bases). Germline V lookup: CDR1 SGHNT, CDR2 YYREEE (reference sequence). There are 16 residues in the CDR3. DNA of the CDR3: TGTGCCAGCAGCCACCCCTGGCAGGGAGGGAACTATGGCTACCCCTTC. It yields the protein CASSHPWQGGNYGYPF.

The chain joins TRBV5-5 to TRBJ1-2; D possibly corresponds to TRBD1 (5 bases). The CDR3 length is 15 residues. V was pared by 0 bases and J by 4 bases, with 13 bases between. Germline values: CDR1 SGHKS, CDR2 YYEKEE (reference sequence). Here the CDR3 reads CASSLGGQGLYGYTF. The DNA for the CDR3 is TGTGCCAGCAGCTTGGGAGGCCAGGGCCTCTATGGCTACACCTTC.

This clone has just a few counts. The chain employs TRBV5-6 and TRBJ1-2, with 7 bases aligning to TRBD1. Germline CDR1 SGHDT, CDR2 YYEEEE. With V trimmed by 4 bases and J by 5 bases, 8 bases remained unmatched. The CDR3 runs to 14 residues. CDR3 sequence reads: CASSRDRVYYGYTF. CDR3 in DNA: TGTGCCAGCAGCCGTGACAGGGTATATTATGGCTACACCTTC.

DNA of the CDR3: TGTGCCAGCAGCGGACAGGGGGTACAAACAGATACGCAGTATTTT. Amino acids: CASSGQGVQTDTQYF. V gene TRBV2 combines with J gene TRBJ2-3; 10 nucleotides align to TRBD1. The CDR3 is 15 residues long. Per the germline V gene, CDR1 is SNHLY and CDR2 is FYNNEI. V lost 6 bases and J lost 3; bases outside the gene matches: 6. The full variable domain, in which reference TRBV2 and TRBJ2-3 provide the parts outside the CDR3, is EPEVTQTPSHQVTQMGQEVILRCVPISNHLYFYWYRQILGQKVEFLVSFYNNEISEKSEIFDDQFSVERPDGSNFTLKIRSTKLEDSAMYFCASSGQGVQTDTQYFGPGTRLTVL.

This chain joins TRBV27 and TRBJ1-2; the D gene is possibly TRBD1 (6 bases). This CDR3 comprises 15 residues. Trimming took 0 bases from V and 6 from J, leaving 14 bases between them. Germline V gene lookup returns CDR1 MNHEY and CDR2 SMNVEV (reference sequence). The CDR3 DNA follows: TGTGCCAGCAGTTTATCTAGGGGGGGCGCAGATGGCTACACCTTC. This translates into CASSLSRGGADGYTF.